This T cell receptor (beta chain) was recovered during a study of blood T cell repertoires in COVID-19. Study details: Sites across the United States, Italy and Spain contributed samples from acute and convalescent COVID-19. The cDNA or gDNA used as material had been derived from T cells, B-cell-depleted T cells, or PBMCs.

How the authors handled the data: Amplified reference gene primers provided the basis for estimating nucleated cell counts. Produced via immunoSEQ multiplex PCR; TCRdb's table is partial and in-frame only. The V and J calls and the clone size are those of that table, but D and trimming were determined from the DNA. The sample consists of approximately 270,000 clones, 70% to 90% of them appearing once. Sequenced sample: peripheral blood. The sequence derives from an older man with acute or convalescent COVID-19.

The CDR3 sequence: CASSPGLAGGGETQYF. As DNA, the CDR3 is TGTGCCAGCAGCCCAGGACTAGCGGGAGGTGGAGAGACCCAGTACTTC. The chain has TRBV7-9 and TRBJ2-5; TRBD2 aligns across 14 bases. Germline V gene lookup returns CDR1 SEHNR and CDR2 FQNEAQ (reference sequence). V was pared by 5 bases and J by 4 bases, with 6 bases of the junction left unmatched. This CDR3 spans 16 amino acids.